Listed here are 21 T cell receptor beta chains from one sample, sequenced in a study of T cell responses to AZD1222 COVID-19 vaccine. TCRdb's table, derived via immunoSEQ multiplex PCR, lists solely in-frame clones and lacks some. Among some 110,000 clones, approximately 86% were seen once, and the ten largest hold around a tenth. The source was peripheral blood, collected on day 0 of AZD1222 vaccination. The source is an adult in good health.

V and J are TRBV9 and TRBJ1-2; D remains unclear. Germline V gives CDR1 SGDLS, CDR2 YYNGEE. V shed 5 bases and J shed 1 base, with 18 bases lying between them. The CDR3 extends over 16 amino acids. CDR3 DNA sequence: TGTGCCAGCAGTATAACAGCCGTCCCCGATAACTATGGCTACACCTTC. Residues: CASSITAVPDNYGYTF.

In its sample, this clone was seen a few times. The genes are TRBV28 and TRBJ1-6; perhaps TRBD1 as D (5 bases). This CDR3 spans 15 amino acids. V lost 7 bases, J lost 14 bases, and 24 bases lay in between. Germline values: CDR1 MDHEN, CDR2 SYDVKM. The CDR3 is CASIHSAGMIGTLHF. In DNA, the CDR3 is TGTGCCAGCATCCATTCGGCAGGGATGATAGGGACCCTCCACTTT.

The chain carries TRBV6-5 and TRBJ1-2; D is unclear. Trimming took off 5 bases at V and 0 bases at J, with 13 bases between the two ends. The CDR3 is 15 residues long. Germline-derived CDR1 and CDR2 are MNHEY and SVGAGI. For the CDR3, the DNA is TGTGCCAGCAGTAAGAACCAACAACCTAACTATGGCTACACCTTC. Translated: CASSKNQQPNYGYTF.

The chain couples TRBV5-1 to TRBJ2-5; D is tentatively TRBD1 or TRBD2 (5 bases each). V dropped 2 bases and J dropped 1 base, with 6 bases sitting between them. CDR3 length: 13 residues. CDR1 is SGHRS, CDR2 YFSETQ, per germline. This CDR3 reads CASSFGGQETQYF. DNA of the CDR3: TGCGCCAGCAGCTTTGGGGGCCAAGAGACCCAGTACTTC.

This clone was found once. The J gene is TRBJ1-1, the V gene TRBV7-2, with D perhaps matching TRBD1 (6 bases). Germline V gene lookup returns CDR1 SGHTA and CDR2 FQGNSA. This CDR3 comprises 15 residues. V lost 7 bases and J lost 3, with 18 bases in between. CDR3: CASTERGGRYTEAFF. In nucleotides, the CDR3 is TGTGCCAGCACCGAAAGGGGGGGCAGGTACACTGAAGCTTTCTTT.

The table lists this clone with a few counts. This chain uses TRBV5-1 with TRBJ2-7, with D possibly being TRBD2 (6 bases). In germline, CDR1 is SGHRS, CDR2 YFSETQ. Deletions cut 4 bases from V and 2 bases from J, with 13 bases between. The CDR3 runs 14 residues. CDR3 nucleotide sequence: TGCGCCAGCAGCCTCCGATCGGGGGCCTACGAGCAGTACTTC. It yields the protein CASSLRSGAYEQYF.

The V and J genes are TRBV5-4 and TRBJ1-6; D is uncertain. The germline V gene has CDR1 SGHNT and CDR2 YYREEE (reference sequence). This CDR3 contains 15 residues. V dropped 3 bases and J dropped 2 bases, with 9 bases sitting between them. CDR3 nucleotide sequence: TGTGCCAGCAGCTCGGAGTTCGCCTATAATTCACCCCTCCACTTT. This gives the protein CASSSEFAYNSPLHF. The full variable domain, completed using reference TRBV5-4 and TRBJ1-6, is ETGVTQSPTHLIKTRGQQVTLRCSSQSGHNTVSWYQQALGQGPQFIFQYYREEENGRGNFPPRFSGLQFPNYSSELNVNALELDDSALYLCASSSEFAYNSPLHFGNGTRLTVT.

V gene TRBV18 combines with J gene TRBJ2-1; TRBD1 agrees at 11 bases. V trimming: 4 bases; J trimming: 5 bases; junction bases outside the gene matches: 1. The germline gives CDR1 KGHSH, CDR2 LQKENI. CDR3 size: 14 residues. For the CDR3, the DNA is TGTGCCAGCTCACGGGACAGGGGGAACAATGAGCAGTTCTTC. Amino acid sequence: CASSRDRGNNEQFF.

V is TRBV15 and J is TRBJ2-3; D remains unclear. This CDR3 is 16 amino acids long. Looked up from germline, CDR1 is LNHNV and CDR2 is YYDKDF (reference sequence). V shed 2 bases and J shed 2 bases, with 14 bases lying between them. The CDR3 DNA reads as TGTGCCACCAGCAGACTAGACCTCATAATCACAGATACGCAGTATTTT. Its translation is CATSRLDLIITDTQYF.

The chain has TRBV6-2 or TRBV6-3 and TRBJ2-7; unclear D gene. Germline values: CDR1 MNHEY, CDR2 SVGEGT. There are 14 residues in the CDR3. V was trimmed by 0 bases and J by 9 bases, leaving 15 bases between them. The CDR3 DNA is TGTGCCAGCAGTTACTCTAATCCTCCCTCGGTGCAGTACTTC. It encodes CASSYSNPPSVQYF.

This chain uses TRBV15 with TRBJ2-7; TRBD2 is a possible D gene (5 bases). From germline, CDR1 is LNHNV and CDR2 YYDKDF (reference sequence). The CDR3 is 16 amino acids. Trimming took off 5 bases at V and 3 bases at J, with 20 bases between the two ends. The CDR3 sequence is CATSSDSGVGSYEQYF. The CDR3 DNA reads as TGTGCCACCAGCTCGGACTCTGGGGTGGGCAGCTACGAGCAGTACTTC.

The V call is TRBV11-3, the J call TRBJ1-2, with D possibly TRBD1 on 5 matching bases. The V end lost 3 bases, the J end lost 2 bases, and 16 bases lay between the germline ends. This CDR3 comprises 16 residues. Germline CDR1 reads SGHNT; CDR2 reads YENEEA. CDR3 protein: CASSFYAQGKNYGYTF. As DNA, the CDR3 is TGTGCCAGCAGCTTCTACGCGCAGGGCAAAAACTATGGCTACACCTTC. Variable domain in full (rest from reference TRBV11-3 and TRBJ1-2): EAGVVQSPRYKIIEKKQPVAFWCNPISGHNTLYWYLQNLGQGPELLIRYENEEAVDDSQLPKDRFSAERLKGVDSTLKIQPAELGDSAVYLCASSFYAQGKNYGYTFGSGTRLTVV.

The chain joins TRBV7-6 to TRBJ2-1, with a tentative D call TRBD2 (6 bases). V lost 2 bases and J lost 12, with 17 bases in between. The germline gives CDR1 SGHVS, CDR2 FNYEAQ. There are 14 residues in the CDR3. The CDR3 sequence is CASSLSSASRVQFF. The CDR3 DNA reads as TGTGCCAGCAGCTTATCTAGCGCGAGTCGGGTGCAGTTCTTC. The full variable domain, rest sourced from reference TRBV7-6 and TRBJ2-1, is GAGVSQSPRYKVTKRGQDVALRCDPISGHVSLYWYRQALGQGPEFLTYFNYEAQQDKSGLPNDRFSAERPEGSISTLTIQRTEQRDSAMYRCASSLSSASRVQFFGPGTRLTVL.

This chain joins TRBV11-2 and TRBJ1-2; D gene uncertain. V was cut by 3 bases and J by 1 base, with 18 bases left in between. Germline V gene lookup returns CDR1 SGHAT and CDR2 FQNNGV. The CDR3 is 17 residues long. The CDR3 DNA reads TGTGCCAGCAGCTTTCCGGTGCAGGAGCCCTATAACTATGGCTACACCTTC. It translates to CASSFPVQEPYNYGYTF.

This chain joins TRBV10-3 and TRBJ1-2; no clear D. The V gene's germline CDR1 is ENHRY and CDR2 SYGVKD. CDR3 length: 11 amino acids. Trimming removed 0 bases at V and 13 bases at J, with 9 bases between. The CDR3 loop reads CAISESSVSTF. In DNA form, the CDR3 reads TGTGCCATCAGTGAGTCCTCGGTGAGCACCTTC.

The rearrangement uses TRBV2 and TRBJ2-7; 7 bases match TRBD1. The CDR3 loop spans 15 amino acids. After removal of 3 bases from V and 3 bases from J, the junction contained 8 bases not matched to a gene. Germline assignment: CDR1 SNHLY and CDR2 FYNNEI. The chain's CDR3 is CASSDESTGYYEQYF. CDR3 in DNA: TGTGCCAGCAGTGATGAGTCGACAGGGTACTACGAGCAGTACTTC.

V and J are TRBV4-1 and TRBJ2-1; 8 positions match TRBD1. V gave up 0 bases and J gave up 4 bases; unmatched junction bases: 5. This CDR3 spans 16 amino acids. Per the germline V gene, CDR1 is MGHRA and CDR2 is YSYEKL. The CDR3 DNA reads as TGCGCCAGCAGCCAAGATTGGACAGGGTCGTACAATGAGCAGTTCTTC. It translates to CASSQDWTGSYNEQFF.

As to this clone: This sample includes further DNA sequences coding for the same CDR3. The gene calls are TRBV6-5 and TRBJ1-3; D is possibly TRBD1 (5 bases). V lost 6 bases and J lost 0, with 9 bases in between. The germline gives CDR1 MNHEY, CDR2 SVGAGI. The CDR3 extends over 14 amino acids. CDR3 residues: CASRGQGSGNTIYF. CDR3 coding DNA: TGTGCCAGCAGGGGTCAGGGCTCTGGAAACACCATATATTTT.

This sequence joins TRBV9 and TRBJ2-1; TRBD2 matches at 14 bases. CDR1 SGDLS and CDR2 YYNGEE come from the germline V gene. V dropped 4 bases and J dropped 10; count of bases not matched to a gene: 10. The CDR3 is 16 residues long. CDR3: CASSPRLAGGQGEQFF. CDR3 in DNA: TGTGCCAGCAGCCCTCGACTAGCGGGGGGGCAGGGGGAGCAGTTCTTC.

The chain has TRBV7-8 and TRBJ2-5, with TRBD1 identical over 7 bases. Germline CDR1 reads SGHVS; CDR2 reads FQNEAQ. The V and J ends lost 1 base and 2 bases, in that order; junction bases with no gene match: 7. The CDR3 has 16 amino acids. The chain's CDR3 is CASSLGQGRRQETQYF. CDR3 bases: TGTGCCAGCAGCTTAGGACAGGGAAGAAGGCAAGAGACCCAGTACTTC.

This clone was found once. The V and J genes are TRBV29-1 and TRBJ2-5, with D hard to call. The CDR3 is 13 residues long. The V gene's germline CDR1 is SQVTM and CDR2 ANQGSEA. V was cut by 2 bases and J by 1 base, with 8 bases left in between. The CDR3 nucleotides are TGCAGCGTTGAAAAGCAGGCCCAAGAGACCCAGTACTTC. Translating gives CSVEKQAQETQYF.